The 27 T cell receptor beta chains below come from one sample, sequenced in a study of shared clonotypes between healthy human individuals. The assay was immunoSEQ multiplex PCR, and TCRdb's table has in-frame clones only and misses some. The table has about 490,000 clones, over 70% seen once. The sequencing input was PBMCs. These receptors all stem from a woman in her 40s in good health. Some clones in this sample may be carry-over from other donors' samples.

Note on this clone: Given a far larger clone just one base away, this is likely a sequencing read error. This sequence joins TRBV7-2 and TRBJ1-3, with unresolved D. Germline CDR1 SGHTA, CDR2 FQGNSA. The CDR3 loop spans 14 amino acids. Trimming took 1 base from V and 0 from J, leaving 4 bases between them. CDR3 protein: CASSLDPSGNTIYF. DNA for the CDR3: TGTGCCAGCAGCTTAGATCCCTCTGGAAACACCATATATTTT.

CDR3 residues: CASSNGGSLEQYF. CDR3 DNA sequence: TGTGCCAGCTCCAATGGGGGATCGCTCGAGCAGTACTTC. The V and J genes are TRBV7-9 and TRBJ2-7, with D tentatively TRBD1 or TRBD2 (5 bases each). The CDR3 contains 13 residues. Germline V gene sequence: CDR1 SEHNR, CDR2 FQNEAQ (reference sequence). The germline V and J ends were trimmed by 8 bases and 6 bases, with 17 bases remaining between them.

The chain links TRBV28 to TRBJ2-3; TRBD2 matches at 8 bases. After removal of 3 bases from V and 4 bases from J, the junction contained 9 bases not matched to a gene. Germline CDR1 reads MDHEN; CDR2 reads SYDVKM. This CDR3 spans 16 amino acids. The CDR3 DNA follows: TGTGCCAGCAGTTTTTCGGTGCTCGGGGGGGCAGATACGCAGTATTTT. Protein sequence: CASSFSVLGGADTQYF.

This sequence joins TRBV15 and TRBJ1-2; TRBD1 matches at 7 bases. Trimming at V came to 3 bases and at J to 8 bases, leaving 6 bases not matched to a gene. Germline CDR1 reads LNHNV; CDR2 reads YYDKDF (reference sequence). The CDR3 has 13 amino acids. CDR3 bases: TGTGCCACCAGCAGTGACAGGGTGGTAGGCTACACCTTC. Translating gives CATSSDRVVGYTF.

This clone was seen more than once but under ten times. The rearrangement joins TRBV11-2 to TRBJ2-5; 11 nucleotides match TRBD2. The CDR3 is 12 amino acids. CDR1 SGHAT and CDR2 FQNNGV come from the germline V gene. After removal of 5 bases from V and 13 bases from J, the junction contained 6 bases not matched to a gene. The CDR3 DNA reads as TGTGCCAGCAGCGCCACTAGCGGGAGTCTGTACTTC. Translation gives CASSATSGSLYF. The full variable domain, with the rest looked up from reference TRBV11-2 and TRBJ2-5, is EAGVAQSPRYKIIEKRQSVAFWCNPISGHATLYWYQQILGQGPKLLIQFQNNGVVDDSQLPKDRFSAERLKGVDSTLKIQPAKLEDSAVYLCASSATSGSLYFGPGTRLLVL.

On this clone itself: This sequence is one base from a far larger clone and is likely a read error. Different DNA sequences within this sample yield the same CDR3. This sequence joins TRBV30 and TRBJ2-5; D possibly corresponds to TRBD1 (5 bases). The CDR3 runs to 14 residues. Germline-derived CDR1 and CDR2 are GTSNPN and SVGIG (reference sequence). CDR3 nucleotide sequence: TGCGCCTGGAGCCGACAGATCTACCAAGAGACCCAGTACTTC. Its translation is CAWSRQIYQETQYF.

V and J are TRBV4-2 and TRBJ2-7; 10 nucleotides align to TRBD2. V shed 4 bases and J 5 bases; nucleotides not matched to a gene: 11. The CDR3 spans 16 residues. Germline values: CDR1 LGHNA, CDR2 YNFKEQ. This CDR3 is CASSRGLAERGDEQYF. CDR3 sequence (DNA): TGTGCCAGCAGCCGAGGACTAGCGGAACGAGGGGACGAGCAGTACTTC.

This clone came up once. The genes are TRBV13 and TRBJ2-6; 7 nucleotides line up with TRBD1. Germline values: CDR1 PRHDT, CDR2 FYEKMQ (reference sequence). CDR3 length: 20 amino acids. V lost 5 bases, J lost 0 bases, and 16 bases stayed unmatched. CDR3: CASSNPPLRGTRSGANVLTF. CDR3 in DNA: TGTGCCAGCAGCAACCCTCCTCTCAGGGGGACCCGCTCTGGGGCCAACGTCCTGACTTTC.

The chain employs TRBV5-1 and TRBJ2-3; possibly TRBD1 or TRBD2 for D (6 bases each). The CDR3 consists of 17 residues. Germline V gene sequence: CDR1 SGHRS, CDR2 YFSETQ. With 3 bases removed from V and 1 base from J, the gap between germline ends came to 18 bases. In DNA, the CDR3 is TGCGCCAGCAGCTCGGGGGCCGGGACTCCACGCACAGATACGCAGTATTTT. It is translated as CASSSGAGTPRTDTQYF.

The genes are TRBV5-6 and TRBJ2-7; D is unresolved. Trimming took 4 bases from V and 0 from J, leaving 11 bases between them. The length of the CDR3 is 14 residues. Germline CDR1 reads SGHDT; CDR2 reads YYEEEE. The CDR3 here is CASSPTPGSYEQYF. The CDR3 coding sequence is TGTGCCAGCAGCCCGACACCCGGCTCCTACGAGCAGTACTTC.

The J gene is TRBJ2-5, the V gene TRBV5-6; D remains unclear. The germline V gene encodes CDR1 SGHDT and CDR2 YYEEEE. This CDR3 region has 13 residues. V was cut by 1 base and J by 2 bases, with 6 bases left in between. The CDR3, as DNA: TGTGCCAGCAGCTTGACATTGCAAGAGACCCAGTACTTC. It encodes CASSLTLQETQYF.

This clone was observed a single time. The chain has TRBV7-3 and TRBJ2-5; a possible D gene is TRBD2 (7 bases). Germline V gene data show CDR1 as SGHTA and CDR2 as FQGTGA. Trimming left V 5 bases short and J 1 base short, with 14 bases between. The CDR3 loop spans 15 amino acids. The DNA of the CDR3 is TGTGCCAGCAGCCTAGGGGGGGGTCCCCAAGAGACCCAGTACTTC. Residues: CASSLGGGPQETQYF.

This rearrangement joins TRBV11-2 to TRBJ2-3; 8 bases map to TRBD2. The CDR3 runs to 15 residues. Germline V CDR1 and CDR2: SGHAT, FQNNGV. Trimming cost V 5 bases and J 1 base; bases outside gene matches: 5. The CDR3 spells CASSQNSGGTDTQYF. For the CDR3, the DNA is TGTGCCAGCAGCCAAAATAGCGGGGGCACAGATACGCAGTATTTT.

The rearrangement joins TRBV2 to TRBJ1-1; 9 positions match TRBD1. This CDR3 contains 15 residues. Germline-derived CDR1 and CDR2 are SNHLY and FYNNEI. Trimming took 4 bases from V and 4 from J; bases not matched to a gene: 7. The CDR3 spells CASSAGQGRSTEAFF. The CDR3 region has the DNA TGTGCCAGCAGTGCAGGACAGGGGAGGAGCACTGAAGCTTTCTTT. Based on the CDR3 plus reference TRBV2 and TRBJ1-1, the full variable domain is EPEVTQTPSHQVTQMGQEVILRCVPISNHLYFYWYRQILGQKVEFLVSFYNNEISEKSEIFDDQFSVERPDGSNFTLKIRSTKLEDSAMYFCASSAGQGRSTEAFFGQGTRLTVV.

The genes are TRBV7-6 and TRBJ2-2; the D gene could be TRBD1 or TRBD2 (5 bases each). CDR3 length equals 13 residues. The V end was cut by 5 bases, the J end by 9 bases, with 13 bases between. Germline assignment: CDR1 SGHVS and CDR2 FNYEAQ. CDR3 sequence (DNA): TGTGCCAGCAGCGACCCGGGACCGAGGGAGCTGTTTTTT. Its protein is CASSDPGPRELFF. The complete variable domain, with remaining parts taken from reference TRBV7-6 and TRBJ2-2, reads GAGVSQSPRYKVTKRGQDVALRCDPISGHVSLYWYRQALGQGPEFLTYFNYEAQQDKSGLPNDRFSAERPEGSISTLTIQRTEQRDSAMYRCASSDPGPRELFFGEGSRLTVL.

CDR3 loop: CASGTAGNTIYF. Here the CDR3 DNA reads TGTGCCAGCGGGACAGCTGGAAACACCATATATTTT. This sequence joins TRBV19 and TRBJ1-3, with 7 bases lining up with TRBD1. V dropped 9 bases and J dropped 2; count of bases not matched to a gene: 1. CDR3 length: 12 residues. Germline V gene lookup returns CDR1 LNHDA and CDR2 SQIVND (reference sequence).

This sequence joins TRBV28 and TRBJ2-7; 11 bases fit TRBD2. Germline CDR1 reads MDHEN; CDR2 reads SYDVKM. There are 15 residues in the CDR3. The V segment lost 6 bases and the J segment 1 base; nucleotides outside the gene matches: 5. The CDR3 region has the DNA TGTGCCAGCAGCCCTAGCGGGAGGTATTCCTACGAGCAGTACTTC. Its translation: CASSPSGRYSYEQYF.

This clone was counted between two and nine times. The chain recombines TRBV4-2 with TRBJ1-1, with D possibly being TRBD1 (5 bases). Germline assignment: CDR1 LGHNA and CDR2 YNFKEQ. This CDR3 contains 13 residues. V was clipped by 4 bases and J by 11 bases, with 17 bases between them. Here the CDR3 DNA reads TGTGCCAGCAGCCTTAACCGGGGACTTGGGGCTTTCTTT. It codes for CASSLNRGLGAFF.

The gene calls are TRBV7-2 and TRBJ2-7, with 8 positions matching TRBD2. After removal of 0 bases from V and 4 bases from J, the junction contained 17 bases not matched to a gene. The CDR3 has 19 residues. Germline V CDR1 and CDR2: SGHTA, FQGNSA. CDR3 nucleotide sequence: TGTGCCAGCAGCTTAGCCACAAACCCGGGAGGGACTAGGGGTTACGAGCAGTACTTC. Translated: CASSLATNPGGTRGYEQYF. Full variable domain (outside the CDR3, taken from reference TRBV7-2 and TRBJ2-7): GAGVSQSPSNKVTEKGKDVELRCDPISGHTALYWYRQSLGQGLEFLIYFQGNSAPDKSGLPSDRFSAERTGGSVSTLTIQRTQQEDSAVYLCASSLATNPGGTRGYEQYFGPGTRLTVT.

This clone was picked up one time. This chain's CDR3 is CASSERLPRGPNEQFF. The DNA for the CDR3 is TGTGCCAGCAGTGAACGTCTCCCCAGGGGGCCGAATGAGCAGTTCTTC. This rearrangement joins TRBV2 to TRBJ2-1; 8 nucleotides line up with TRBD1. CDR3 length equals 16 residues. V trimming: 2 bases; J trimming: 7 bases; junction bases outside the gene matches: 10. Germline V gene lookup returns CDR1 SNHLY and CDR2 FYNNEI.

This sequence joins TRBV27 and TRBJ1-1; no firm D call. The CDR3 is made up of 15 amino acids. V lost 6 bases and J 1 base, leaving 15 bases between the germline ends. Per the germline V gene, CDR1 is MNHEY and CDR2 is SMNVEV (reference sequence). The CDR3 protein is CASSHYLGGNTEAFF. CDR3 coding DNA: TGTGCCAGCAGCCACTATTTGGGAGGGAACACTGAAGCTTTCTTT.

The chain combines TRBV5-5 with TRBJ2-5; 8 nucleotides align to TRBD2. CDR3 length: 16 residues. Unmatched junction bases numbered 8, after V lost 0 bases and J lost 4 bases. Germline loops: CDR1 SGHKS, CDR2 YYEKEE (reference sequence). The CDR3 is CASSLVVPGGGETQYF. CDR3 DNA sequence: TGTGCCAGCAGCTTGGTTGTTCCGGGAGGGGGAGAGACCCAGTACTTC.

The rearrangement joins TRBV2 to TRBJ2-7; D is ambiguous. The V and J ends lost 3 bases and 6 bases respectively, with 6 bases between them. There are 11 residues in the CDR3. The germline gives CDR1 SNHLY, CDR2 FYNNEI. The CDR3 nucleotides read TGTGCCAGCAGTGACAGACCCGAGCAGTACTTC. Its translation: CASSDRPEQYF.

The chain employs TRBV5-4 and TRBJ1-1, with TRBD1 matching 11 bases. V lost 4 bases, J lost 6 bases, and 8 bases stayed unmatched. The CDR3 contains 15 residues. Germline-derived CDR1 and CDR2 are SGHNT and YYREEE (reference sequence). CDR3 sequence reads: CASSPGQGANPEAFF. Written as DNA, the CDR3 is TGTGCCAGCAGCCCCGGACAGGGGGCTAATCCTGAAGCTTTCTTT.

The chain couples TRBV5-4 to TRBJ2-1, with 7 bases fitting TRBD2. CDR3 length equals 17 residues. V gave up 0 bases and J gave up 2 bases; unmatched junction bases: 8. Germline V gives CDR1 SGHNT, CDR2 YYREEE (reference sequence). This CDR3 is CASSLGSGGRPYNEQFF. CDR3 nucleotides: TGTGCCAGCAGCTTGGGGTCGGGCGGGAGACCCTACAATGAGCAGTTCTTC.

The chain combines TRBV6-5 with TRBJ2-3, with 8 bases aligning to TRBD2. V lost 0 bases to trimming and J lost 3 bases; unmatched junction nucleotides: 5. Germline CDR1 is MNHEY and CDR2 is SVGAGI. CDR3 length: 16 residues. The CDR3 DNA sequence: TGTGCCAGCAGTTACTCTGCGGGAGGTGGTACAGATACGCAGTATTTT. It yields the protein CASSYSAGGGTDTQYF.

V gene TRBV28 combines with J gene TRBJ2-3; D remains unclear. CDR3 length: 12 amino acids. From germline, CDR1 is MDHEN and CDR2 SYDVKM. Trimming took off 6 bases at V and 3 bases at J, with 7 bases between the two ends. The CDR3 is CASRGNTDTQYF. CDR3 DNA: TGTGCCAGCAGAGGGAATACAGATACGCAGTATTTT. Variable domain in full (rest from reference TRBV28 and TRBJ2-3): DVKVTQSSRYLVKRTGEKVFLECVQDMDHENMFWYRQDPGLGLRLIYFSYDVKMKEKGDIPEGYSVSREKKERFSLILESASTNQTSMYLCASRGNTDTQYFGPGTRLTVL.